What follows are 14 T cell receptor beta chains derived from one specimen sequenced in a study of naive and memory T cell subsets. Two oligonucleotides, mixed equimolar, formed the beta constant-region primer covering TRBC1 and TRBC2. TCRdb processed the UMI-ligation and nested PCR reads anew with MiXCR; each CDR3 protein has one entry. The sample gives approximately 140,000 distinct CDR3 sequences, over 15% of which show up once; 0.14% to 0.15% is in the top ten. The sequencing input was naive CD4+ T cells from blood. Source of these receptors: a human donor in good health.

This clonotype has more than one count but fewer than ten. This chain joins TRBV5-1 and TRBJ2-2; D is possibly TRBD1 (6 bases). The germline CDR1 and CDR2 sequences are SGHRS and YFSETQ. This CDR3 is 14 amino acids long. Trimming shortened V by 0 bases and J by 6 bases, and 9 bases separated the two germline ends. The CDR3 coding sequence is TGCGCCAGCAGCTTGGCCGAGGGGGCCGGGGAGCTGTTTTTT. This translates into CASSLAEGAGELFF.

There are a few counts of this clonotype. The genes are TRBV15 and TRBJ1-4; D is undetermined. The V gene's germline CDR1 is LNHNV and CDR2 YYDKDF (reference sequence). The CDR3 spans 15 residues. Trimming took off 1 base at V and 3 bases at J, with 9 bases between the two ends. The CDR3 DNA follows: TGTGCCACCAGCAGAGCCCGGACCCCTAATGAAAAACTGTTTTTT. This sequence encodes CATSRARTPNEKLFF.

There are a few counts of this clonotype. The chain recombines TRBV7-3 with TRBJ2-5; weak D call: TRBD2 (6 bases). Trimming stripped 5 bases from V and 8 bases from J, with 15 bases between. The CDR3 loop spans 13 amino acids. The germline gives CDR1 SGHTA, CDR2 FQGTGA. For the CDR3, the DNA is TGTGCCAGCAGCCCGACTAGTGACGGCACCCAGTACTTC. Encoded protein: CASSPTSDGTQYF.

This clonotype has more than one count but fewer than ten. The J gene is TRBJ1-5, the V gene TRBV29-1, with 7 bases matching TRBD1. CDR1 SQVTM and CDR2 ANQGSEA come from the germline V gene. After removal of 4 bases from V and 6 bases from J, the junction contained 6 bases not matched to a gene. This CDR3 has 13 amino acids. CDR3 in DNA: TGCAGCGTTGGGAGGGACAGAAGTCAGCCCCAGCATTTT. Its translation is CSVGRDRSQPQHF.

The DNA of the CDR3 is TGCGCCAGCAACCCAGGAGGGACCTCCTACGAGCAGTACTTC. This translates into CASNPGGTSYEQYF. The chain is built from TRBV10-2 and TRBJ2-7; D is possibly TRBD2 (6 bases). The CDR3 length is 14 residues. Germline CDR1 reads WSHSY; CDR2 reads SAAADI. With 7 bases removed from V and 0 bases from J, the gap between germline ends came to 13 bases.

The table lists this clonotype with a few counts. This chain joins TRBV11-2 and TRBJ2-1, with 7 bases lining up with TRBD2. The ends lost 3 bases at V and 10 bases at J; junction bases unmatched: 9. The germline V gene has CDR1 SGHAT and CDR2 FQNNGV. This CDR3 region has 14 residues. This CDR3 is CASSLGGGGPEQFF. CDR3 nucleotide sequence: TGTGCCAGCAGCTTGGGGGGGGGAGGACCGGAGCAGTTCTTC.

The rearrangement joins TRBV15 to TRBJ1-3; perhaps TRBD1 as D (6 bases). The length of the CDR3 is 16 residues. V lost 4 bases to trimming and J lost 2 bases, with 15 bases between them. Germline-derived CDR1 and CDR2 are LNHNV and YYDKDF (reference sequence). In nucleotides, the CDR3 is TGTGCCACCAGCAAGGGGGGGTCAGTTCCTGGAAACACCATATATTTT. It specifies CATSKGGSVPGNTIYF.

V usage is TRBV7-9 and J usage is TRBJ2-7; D is undetermined. The CDR3 spans 13 residues. Per the germline V gene, CDR1 is SEHNR and CDR2 is FQNEAQ (reference sequence). Trimming cost V 1 base and J 9 bases, with 13 bases left between them. DNA for the CDR3: TGTGCCAGCAGCTTAGATTCGCCCCCTCGGCAGTACTTC. Protein product: CASSLDSPPRQYF. The complete variable domain, with remaining parts taken from reference TRBV7-9 and TRBJ2-7, reads DTGVSQNPRHKITKRGQNVTFRCDPISEHNRLYWYRQTLGQGPEFLTYFQNEAQLEKSRLLSDRFSAERPKGSFSTLEIQRTEQGDSAMYLCASSLDSPPRQYFGPGTRLTVT.

The V and J genes are TRBV7-9 and TRBJ1-1; 8 bases are a match to TRBD1. V shed 0 bases and J 6 bases; nucleotides not matched to a gene: 9. The CDR3 extends over 16 amino acids. Germline V gene lookup returns CDR1 SEHNR and CDR2 FQNEAQ (reference sequence). The CDR3 region is CASSLAGQAISAEAFF. The CDR3 DNA follows: TGTGCCAGCAGCTTAGCGGGACAGGCGATAAGCGCTGAAGCTTTCTTT.

The chain links TRBV24-1 to TRBJ2-2; 11 bases are shared with TRBD2. This CDR3 has 17 amino acids. J gave up 0 bases and V 4 bases, and 3 bases lay outside the gene matches. In germline, CDR1 is KGHDR, CDR2 SFDVKD. The CDR3, as DNA: TGTGCCACCAGTGAGACGGGACTAGCGGCGAACACCGGGGAGCTGTTTTTT. Protein sequence: CATSETGLAANTGELFF.

This clonotype was seen repeatedly, ten times or more. The rearrangement links TRBV20-1 to TRBJ2-3; 7 bases are shared with TRBD2. The J segment lost 5 bases and the V segment lost 5 bases, leaving 7 bases of the junction unmatched. The CDR3 consists of 13 residues. Germline CDR1 is DFQATT and CDR2 is SNEGSKA (reference sequence). Here the CDR3 DNA reads TGCAGTGCTCTACGGGAGGTAGAAGATACGCAGTATTTT. It is translated as CSALREVEDTQYF.

In its sample, this clonotype was seen a few times. The V and J genes are TRBV5-1 and TRBJ2-1; the match to TRBD2 covers 11 bases. The V segment lost 1 base and the J segment 6 bases; nucleotides outside the gene matches: 3. Germline CDR1 reads SGHRS; CDR2 reads YFSETQ. CDR3 length: 15 amino acids. CDR3 amino acids: CASSLLAGGRNEQFF. The DNA for the CDR3 is TGCGCCAGCAGCTTGTTAGCGGGAGGGCGCAATGAGCAGTTCTTC. Full variable domain (remainder filled in from reference TRBV5-1 and TRBJ2-1): KAGVTQTPRYLIKTRGQQVTLSCSPISGHRSVSWYQQTPGQGLQFLFEYFSETQRNKGNFPGRFSGRQFSNSRSEMNVSTLELGDSALYLCASSLLAGGRNEQFFGPGTRLTVL.

Only a few counts were recorded for this clonotype. The chain couples TRBV2 to TRBJ2-1, with 13 bases aligning to TRBD2. Germline V CDR1 and CDR2: SNHLY, FYNNEI. Losses at the gene ends were 6 bases for V and 10 bases for J; bases not matched to a gene: 6. This CDR3 comprises 14 residues. CDR3 protein: CASRLLAGGGEQFF. CDR3 coding DNA: TGTGCCAGCAGATTACTAGCGGGAGGGGGCGAGCAGTTCTTC. Complete variable domain (other parts from reference TRBV2 and TRBJ2-1): EPEVTQTPSHQVTQMGQEVILRCVPISNHLYFYWYRQILGQKVEFLVSFYNNEISEKSEIFDDQFSVERPDGSNFTLKIRSTKLEDSAMYFCASRLLAGGGEQFFGPGTRLTVL.

For the CDR3, the DNA is TGTGCCATCGGTACGGGGAGCACTGAAGCTTTCTTT. This translates into CAIGTGSTEAFF. The V and J genes are TRBV10-3 and TRBJ1-1, with D hard to call. With 8 bases removed from V and 4 bases from J, the gap between germline ends came to 11 bases. CDR3 length: 12 amino acids. Per germline, CDR1 ENHRY and CDR2 SYGVKD.